This T cell receptor beta chain was identified during a study of T-cell memory formation after mild COVID-19. The CDR3 totals 16 residues. CDR1 is SGHRS and CDR2 is YFSETQ in the germline V gene. V was pared by 2 bases and J by 4 bases, with 9 bases of the junction left unmatched. One entry per CDR3 protein, called by TCRdb with MiXCR from the 5' RACE reads. The sample lists approximately 300,000 distinct CDR3 sequences, more than 15% occurring once. This clonotype showed up just a few times. Its cognate antigen is unknown. The study's findings and limits: The appearance of some responding clones in pre-infection memory suggested that cross-reactive memory joined.

The receptor's source is a man aged 18 to 30 who had mild COVID-19 (a few samples of this study predate the infection). Cell type and time point are not known. Source material: PBMCs or a T cell subset sorted from them (not recorded which). This sequence joins TRBV5-1 and TRBJ1-1; 9 nucleotides agree with TRBD1. The CDR3 DNA sequence: TGCGCCAGCAGCTTTTATCCGACAGGGGGGGGCACTGAAGCTTTCTTT. Its protein is CASSFYPTGGGTEAFF.